Shown below are 30 T cell receptor beta chains from a single sample sequenced in a study of T-cell memory formation after mild COVID-19. TCRdb re-called the 5' RACE reads with MiXCR, one entry per CDR3 protein. This table has around 120,000 distinct CDR3 sequences, about 16% appearing once. The specimen sequenced was PBMCs or a T cell subset sorted from them (not recorded which). The receptors here all came from an adult woman who had mild COVID-19 (a few samples of this study predate the infection). Cell type and time point are not known.

V gene TRBV5-1 combines with J gene TRBJ2-3; no clear D gene. The germline CDR1 and CDR2 sequences are SGHRS and YFSETQ. The CDR3 covers 14 residues. V lost 0 bases and J lost 4, with 9 bases in between. The CDR3 protein is CASSLDGPPDTQYF. CDR3 sequence (DNA): TGCGCCAGCAGCTTGGACGGACCCCCAGATACGCAGTATTTT.

The rearrangement links TRBV7-9 to TRBJ2-2; 7 nucleotides align to TRBD1. The CDR3 spans 14 residues. Losses at the gene ends were 2 bases for V and 4 bases for J; bases not matched to a gene: 1. In germline, CDR1 is SEHNR, CDR2 FQNEAQ (reference sequence). The CDR3 DNA is TGTGCCAGCAGCTTAAGGGGGCTCACCGGGGAGCTGTTTTTT. It is translated as CASSLRGLTGELFF.

This chain connects TRBV29-1 to TRBJ2-7, with D perhaps matching TRBD1 (5 bases). This CDR3 comprises 11 residues. Germline CDR1 reads SQVTM; CDR2 reads ANQGSEA. V was trimmed by 7 bases and J by 4 bases, leaving 11 bases between them. The CDR3 reads CSGTIGYEQYF. In nucleotides, the CDR3 is TGCAGCGGGACAATAGGATACGAGCAGTACTTC.

This chain links TRBV5-1 with TRBJ2-3, with 8 bases that match TRBD2. The CDR3 covers 13 residues. V shed 7 bases, J shed 4 bases, and the junction held 5 bases outside the gene matches. In germline, CDR1 is SGHRS, CDR2 YFSETQ. The CDR3 bases are TGCGCCAGCCGGAGCGGGAGCGCAGATACGCAGTATTTT. This sequence encodes CASRSGSADTQYF.

The chain uses TRBV7-9 and TRBJ1-5; D ambiguous. Germline CDR1 and CDR2: SEHNR and FQNEAQ (reference sequence). V was shortened by 4 bases and J by 0 bases, with 10 bases between the two germline ends. The CDR3 spans 15 residues. CDR3 DNA sequence: TGTGCCAGCAGCTCTCCCACGGATAGCAATCAGCCCCAGCATTTT. It is translated as CASSSPTDSNQPQHF. Together with reference TRBV7-9 and TRBJ1-5, the CDR3 gives the full variable domain: DTGVSQNPRHKITKRGQNVTFRCDPISEHNRLYWYRQTLGQGPEFLTYFQNEAQLEKSRLLSDRFSAERPKGSFSTLEIQRTEQGDSAMYLCASSSPTDSNQPQHFGDGTRLSIL.

This clonotype was seen only a few times. The chain combines TRBV7-6 with TRBJ2-7; D is tentatively TRBD1 or TRBD2 (6 bases each). Germline CDR1 SGHVS, CDR2 FNYEAQ. This CDR3 region has 16 residues. Trimming removed 5 bases at V and 0 bases at J, with 17 bases between. The CDR3 DNA reads TGTGCCAGCAGCCTGCCGGAGGGACAACTCTCCTACGAGCAGTACTTC. Translating gives CASSLPEGQLSYEQYF.

This clonotype has just a few counts. The genes are TRBV6-2 or TRBV6-3 and TRBJ1-2; D remains ambiguous. Germline V gene lookup returns CDR1 MNHEY and CDR2 SVGEGT. V was trimmed by 4 bases and J by 4 bases, leaving 10 bases between them. This CDR3 spans 13 amino acids. The chain's CDR3 is CASSSEGIYGYTF. The CDR3 nucleotides read TGTGCCAGCAGTTCTGAGGGAATCTATGGCTACACCTTC.

This clonotype was observed a handful of times. The V gene is TRBV7-9, the J gene TRBJ2-1; TRBD2 agrees at 13 bases. The V segment lost 6 bases and the J segment 2 bases; nucleotides outside the gene matches: 13. CDR3 length: 19 residues. Looked up from germline, CDR1 is SEHNR and CDR2 is FQNEAQ (reference sequence). The CDR3 nucleotides are TGTGCCAGCAGGCCAACTATCCCGGGACTAGCGGGGACCTACAATGAGCAGTTCTTC. This sequence encodes CASRPTIPGLAGTYNEQFF.

Notes on this clonotype: Mismatch with germline at one junction end may stem from a read error. The chain links TRBV3-1 to TRBJ1-5; the D is unclear. The CDR3 has 14 amino acids. Germline loops: CDR1 LGHDT, CDR2 YNNKEL (reference sequence). Here the CDR3 reads CASSQRVRDQHQHF. The CDR3 region has the DNA TGTGCCAGCAGCCAAAGGGTACGAGATCAGCACCAGCATTTT.

The rearrangement links TRBV4-3 to TRBJ2-7; D perhaps matches TRBD2 (5 bases). Per germline, CDR1 LGHNA and CDR2 YSLEER. Trimming stripped 4 bases from V and 7 bases from J, with 26 bases between. This CDR3 has 17 amino acids. CDR3 residues: CASSLLYQRTPRVEQYF. The CDR3 bases are TGCGCCAGCAGCCTGCTCTACCAGCGGACGCCTAGGGTTGAGCAGTACTTC.

V and J are TRBV5-5 and TRBJ2-7; unclear D gene. V was pared by 1 base and J by 1 base, with 3 bases between. The CDR3 runs 12 residues. The germline gives CDR1 SGHKS, CDR2 YYEKEE (reference sequence). The CDR3 loop reads CASSLWSYEQYF. For the CDR3, the DNA is TGTGCCAGCAGCTTGTGGTCCTACGAGCAGTACTTC.

V usage is TRBV4-3 and J usage is TRBJ2-3; no firm D call. Germline CDR1 is LGHNA and CDR2 is YSLEER. Trimming stripped 0 bases from V and 2 bases from J, with 12 bases between. The CDR3 length is 16 residues. This CDR3 is CASSQEGADYTDTQYF. The CDR3 DNA is TGCGCCAGCAGCCAAGAGGGCGCGGATTACACAGATACGCAGTATTTT.

The chain has TRBV7-2 and TRBJ2-3, with 16 bases matching TRBD2. V dropped 7 bases and J dropped 4; count of bases not matched to a gene: 14. CDR1 is SGHTA, CDR2 FQGNSA, per germline. The CDR3 sequence is 19 residues long. The CDR3 sequence is CASTWGPGLAGGPPDTQYF. Written as DNA, the CDR3 is TGTGCCAGCACCTGGGGACCGGGACTAGCGGGAGGGCCCCCAGATACGCAGTATTTT. The whole variable domain, filled in from reference TRBV7-2 and TRBJ2-3, reads GAGVSQSPSNKVTEKGKDVELRCDPISGHTALYWYRQSLGQGLEFLIYFQGNSAPDKSGLPSDRFSAERTGGSVSTLTIQRTQQEDSAVYLCASTWGPGLAGGPPDTQYFGPGTRLTVL.

V is TRBV5-6 and J is TRBJ1-1, with 8 bases aligning to TRBD1. CDR3 length equals 16 residues. Germline V gene lookup returns CDR1 SGHDT and CDR2 YYEEEE. V shed 4 bases, J shed 4 bases, and the junction held 12 bases outside the gene matches. The CDR3 DNA follows: TGTGCCAGCAGCCCGCCGACAGGGGTGGGCGTCACTGAAGCTTTCTTT. As protein: CASSPPTGVGVTEAFF. Full variable domain (missing parts from reference TRBV5-6 and TRBJ1-1): DAGVTQSPTHLIKTRGQQVTLRCSPKSGHDTVSWYQQALGQGPQFIFQYYEEEERQRGNFPDRFSGHQFPNYSSELNVNALLLGDSALYLCASSPPTGVGVTEAFFGQGTRLTVV.

The sample holds many counts of this clonotype. The chain uses TRBV7-9 and TRBJ2-7, with 11 bases identical to TRBD2. The CDR3 totals 15 residues. In germline, CDR1 is SEHNR, CDR2 FQNEAQ (reference sequence). Losses at the gene ends were 5 bases for V and 5 bases for J; bases not matched to a gene: 8. The CDR3 loop is CASSPLAGDLHEQYF. The CDR3 nucleotides read TGTGCCAGCAGCCCACTAGCGGGAGACCTCCACGAGCAGTACTTC.

V usage is TRBV29-1 and J usage is TRBJ2-1, with 13 bases aligning to TRBD2. Germline CDR1 SQVTM, CDR2 ANQGSEA. After removal of 6 bases from V and 5 bases from J, the junction contained 7 bases not matched to a gene. This CDR3 region has 15 residues. The CDR3 here is CSVELAGGPDNEQFF. The CDR3 nucleotides read TGCAGCGTCGAACTAGCGGGAGGGCCGGACAATGAGCAGTTCTTC.

The chain couples TRBV6-2 or TRBV6-3 to TRBJ2-6, with D tentatively TRBD1 or TRBD2 (5 bases each). The germline gives CDR1 MNHEY, CDR2 SVGEGT. The V end lost 2 bases, the J end lost 0 bases, and 14 bases lay between the germline ends. The CDR3 runs 18 residues. CDR3: CASSYLPGTDSGANVLTF. CDR3 coding DNA: TGTGCCAGCAGTTACCTTCCCGGGACCGACTCTGGGGCCAACGTCCTGACTTTC.

This clonotype came up a few times. The chain employs TRBV20-1 and TRBJ2-7, with 8 bases aligning to TRBD1. The V gene's germline CDR1 is DFQATT and CDR2 SNEGSKA (reference sequence). The V and J ends lost 0 bases and 4 bases, in that order; junction bases with no gene match: 5. CDR3 length: 14 residues. In DNA form, the CDR3 reads TGCAGTGCTAGAGAGGCGGACAGGGTTTACGAGCAGTACTTC. Translating gives CSAREADRVYEQYF.

The V and J genes are TRBV12-3 or TRBV12-4 and TRBJ2-1, with 7 bases lining up with TRBD1. The CDR3 is 15 residues long. V lost 6 bases to trimming and J lost 4 bases; unmatched junction nucleotides: 9. As DNA, the CDR3 is TGTGCCAGCAGCTCCCCGGGACAGCTATACAATGAGCAGTTCTTC. This translates into CASSSPGQLYNEQFF.

This clonotype was detected ten times or more. This chain connects TRBV27 to TRBJ2-7; D may be TRBD1 (6 bases). This CDR3 is 11 amino acids long. CDR1 and CDR2 (germline): MNHEY, SMNVEV (reference sequence). V lost 7 bases to trimming and J lost 3 bases, with 7 bases between them. The CDR3 sequence: CASIGGYEQYF. DNA for the CDR3: TGTGCCAGCATAGGGGGCTACGAGCAGTACTTC.

The chain links TRBV12-3 or TRBV12-4 to TRBJ2-7; no definite D call. The V end was cut by 1 base, the J end by 7 bases, with 11 bases between. CDR3 size: 13 residues. CDR3: CASSLEWIKEQYF. CDR3 nucleotides: TGTGCCAGCAGTTTAGAATGGATCAAGGAGCAGTACTTC.

The V call is TRBV7-9, the J call TRBJ2-2; D remains ambiguous. Germline V lookup: CDR1 SEHNR, CDR2 FQNEAQ (reference sequence). V was pared by 1 base and J by 7 bases, with 10 bases between. This CDR3 comprises 14 residues. CDR3 residues: CASSLDWILGELFF. CDR3 nucleotides: TGTGCCAGCAGCTTAGACTGGATACTCGGGGAGCTGTTTTTT.

The chain employs TRBV21-1 and TRBJ2-1; TRBD1, the D gene given by the table, was not confirmed from the DNA. TRBV21-1 is assigned pseudogene status. The CDR3 contains 15 residues. CDR3 residues: CASSKRCGTDNEQFF. The CDR3, as DNA: TGTGCCAGCAGCAAACGATGCGGGACAGACAATGAGCAGTTCTTC.

This clonotype was picked up a small number of times. Here the CDR3 reads CASSFDHRGGEAFF. The DNA of the CDR3 is TGCGCCAGCAGCTTTGACCACAGGGGAGGTGAAGCTTTCTTT. The V call is TRBV5-1, the J call TRBJ1-1, with TRBD1 matching over 7 bases. The germline CDR1 and CDR2 sequences are SGHRS and YFSETQ. The CDR3 runs to 14 residues. V lost 2 bases, J lost 7 bases, and 8 bases stayed unmatched.

This clonotype has more than one count but fewer than ten. The CDR3 spells CASSSRTGEQYF. CDR3 bases: TGTGCCAGCAGCTCTCGGACAGGCGAGCAGTACTTC. The V call is TRBV7-9, the J call TRBJ2-7; TRBD1 agrees at 7 bases. The germline V gene has CDR1 SEHNR and CDR2 FQNEAQ (reference sequence). V dropped 4 bases and J dropped 6; count of bases not matched to a gene: 3. This CDR3 spans 12 amino acids.

The chain couples TRBV12-3 or TRBV12-4 to TRBJ2-1; D remains ambiguous. Trimming left V 3 bases short and J 0 bases short, with 9 bases between. CDR3 size: 15 residues. CDR3 in amino acids: CASSFRVASYNEQFF. CDR3 coding DNA: TGTGCCAGCAGTTTCCGCGTCGCCTCCTACAATGAGCAGTTCTTC.

V is TRBV5-1 and J is TRBJ2-7, with 11 bases lining up with TRBD2. The J segment lost 7 bases and the V segment lost 2 bases, leaving 8 bases of the junction unmatched. CDR1 and CDR2 (germline): SGHRS, YFSETQ. The CDR3 covers 15 residues. DNA for the CDR3: TGCGCCAGCAGCTTCGTAGCGGGAGGGCCGGGGGAGCAGTACTTC. It codes for CASSFVAGGPGEQYF.

This chain joins TRBV24-1 and TRBJ1-2; the D gene is possibly TRBD1 (5 bases). Germline values: CDR1 KGHDR, CDR2 SFDVKD. V was clipped by 4 bases and J by 8 bases, with 16 bases between them. This CDR3 contains 14 residues. CDR3 sequence (DNA): TGTGCCACCAGTGACCCCAGGGTGCTTCGAGGCTACACCTTC. Translated, it gives CATSDPRVLRGYTF.

This clonotype was seen a few times. The chain recombines TRBV20-1 with TRBJ2-1, with 9 bases aligning to TRBD2. The CDR3 is 15 residues long. Trimming at V came to 0 bases and at J to 1 base, leaving 1 base not matched to a gene. In germline, CDR1 is DFQATT, CDR2 SNEGSKA (reference sequence). The CDR3 spells CSARDLAGSYNEQFF. The CDR3 nucleotides are TGCAGTGCTAGAGATCTAGCGGGGTCCTACAATGAGCAGTTCTTC.

In its sample, this clonotype was seen a few times. The chain couples TRBV7-9 to TRBJ2-2, with D perhaps assigned TRBD1 or TRBD2 (5 bases each). Germline V gene data show CDR1 as SEHNR and CDR2 as FQNEAQ (reference sequence). Trimming removed 2 bases from V and 2 bases from J, with 18 bases in between. The CDR3 totals 18 residues. CDR3 in amino acids: CASSLRGSSRENTGELFF. CDR3 coding DNA: TGTGCCAGCAGCTTAAGGGGATCTAGCAGGGAAAACACCGGGGAGCTGTTTTTT.